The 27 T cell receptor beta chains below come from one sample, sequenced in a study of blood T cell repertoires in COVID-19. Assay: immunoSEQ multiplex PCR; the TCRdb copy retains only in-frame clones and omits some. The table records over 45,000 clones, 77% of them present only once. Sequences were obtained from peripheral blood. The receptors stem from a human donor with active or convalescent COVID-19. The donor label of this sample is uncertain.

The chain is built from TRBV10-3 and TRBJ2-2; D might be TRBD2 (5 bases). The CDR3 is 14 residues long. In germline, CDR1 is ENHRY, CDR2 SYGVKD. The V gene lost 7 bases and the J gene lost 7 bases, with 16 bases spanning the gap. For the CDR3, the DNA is TGTGCCATCAAGGCTCCTCCCGAGGGCGGGGAGCTGTTTTTT. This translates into CAIKAPPEGGELFF.

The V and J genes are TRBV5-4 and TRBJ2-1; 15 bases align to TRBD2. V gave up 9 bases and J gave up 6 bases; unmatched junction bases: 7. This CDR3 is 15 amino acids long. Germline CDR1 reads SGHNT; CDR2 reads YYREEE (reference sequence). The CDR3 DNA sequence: TGTGCCACTATGGGACTAGCGGGAGGATCCAATGAGCAGTTCTTC. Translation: CATMGLAGGSNEQFF.

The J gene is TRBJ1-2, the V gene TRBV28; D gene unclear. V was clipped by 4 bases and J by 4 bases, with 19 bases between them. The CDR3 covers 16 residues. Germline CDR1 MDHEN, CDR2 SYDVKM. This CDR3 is CASSSSDGRRVYGYTF. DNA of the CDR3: TGTGCCAGCAGTTCCTCGGACGGGAGGAGGGTCTATGGCTACACCTTC.

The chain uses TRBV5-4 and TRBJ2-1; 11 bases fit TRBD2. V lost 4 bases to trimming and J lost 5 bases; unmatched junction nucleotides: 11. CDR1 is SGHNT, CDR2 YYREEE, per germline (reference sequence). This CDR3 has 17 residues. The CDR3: CASSPQIAGGLDNEQFF. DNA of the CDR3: TGTGCCAGCAGCCCCCAGATAGCGGGAGGGCTCGACAATGAGCAGTTCTTC.

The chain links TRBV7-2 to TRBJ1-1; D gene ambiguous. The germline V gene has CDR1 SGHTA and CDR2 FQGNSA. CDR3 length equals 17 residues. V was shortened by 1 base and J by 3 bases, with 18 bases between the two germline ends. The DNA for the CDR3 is TGTGCCAGCAGCTTAGGATCGTCCGGGGTATTGGACACTGAAGCTTTCTTT. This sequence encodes CASSLGSSGVLDTEAFF.

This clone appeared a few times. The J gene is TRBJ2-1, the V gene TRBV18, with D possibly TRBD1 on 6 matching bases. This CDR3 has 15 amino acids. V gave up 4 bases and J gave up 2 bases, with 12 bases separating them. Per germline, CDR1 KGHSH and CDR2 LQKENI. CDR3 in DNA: TGTGCCAGCTCACTTACAGGGATGGCCTACAATGAGCAGTTCTTC. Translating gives CASSLTGMAYNEQFF. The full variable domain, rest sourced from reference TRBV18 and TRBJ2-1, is NAGVMQNPRHLVRRRGQEARLRCSPMKGHSHVYWYRQLPEEGLKFMVYLQKENIIDESGMPKERFSAEFPKEGPSILRIQQVVRGDSAAYFCASSLTGMAYNEQFFGPGTRLTVL.

DNA for the CDR3: TGCGCCAGCAGCCGGACAGGGAATGGAAACACCATATATTTT. The encoded protein is CASSRTGNGNTIYF. The chain carries TRBV5-1 and TRBJ1-3; TRBD1 matches 8 bases. J gave up 3 bases and V 4 bases, and 3 bases lay outside the gene matches. The CDR3 extends over 14 amino acids. Germline V gene sequence: CDR1 SGHRS, CDR2 YFSETQ.

The CDR3 loop reads CASSYSTGGFYTF. CDR3 in DNA: TGTGCCAGCAGTTACTCGACAGGGGGTTTCTACACCTTC. The V call is TRBV6-5, the J call TRBJ1-2; 9 nucleotides match TRBD1. V gave up 0 bases and J gave up 10 bases; unmatched junction bases: 3. The germline gives CDR1 MNHEY, CDR2 SVGAGI. The CDR3 runs 13 residues.

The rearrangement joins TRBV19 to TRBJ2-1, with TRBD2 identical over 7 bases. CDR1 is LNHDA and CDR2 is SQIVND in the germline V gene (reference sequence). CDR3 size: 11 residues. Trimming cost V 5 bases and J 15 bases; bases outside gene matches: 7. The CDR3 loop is CASSDAGEGFF. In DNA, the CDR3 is TGTGCCAGTAGTGATGCGGGGGAGGGGTTCTTC.

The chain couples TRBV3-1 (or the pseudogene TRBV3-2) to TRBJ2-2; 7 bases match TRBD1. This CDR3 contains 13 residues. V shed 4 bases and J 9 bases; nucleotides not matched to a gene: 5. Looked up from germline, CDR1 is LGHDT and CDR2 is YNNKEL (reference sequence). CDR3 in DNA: TGTGCCAGCAGCCGGACAGGCGGTAGGGAGCTGTTTTTT. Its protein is CASSRTGGRELFF.

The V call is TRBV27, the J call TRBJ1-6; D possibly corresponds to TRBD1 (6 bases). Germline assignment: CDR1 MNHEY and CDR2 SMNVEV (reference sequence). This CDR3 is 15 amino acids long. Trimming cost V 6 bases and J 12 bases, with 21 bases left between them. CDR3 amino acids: CASSPRDTRSGPLHF. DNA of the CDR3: TGTGCCAGCAGCCCAAGGGACACACGTTCTGGACCCCTCCACTTT.

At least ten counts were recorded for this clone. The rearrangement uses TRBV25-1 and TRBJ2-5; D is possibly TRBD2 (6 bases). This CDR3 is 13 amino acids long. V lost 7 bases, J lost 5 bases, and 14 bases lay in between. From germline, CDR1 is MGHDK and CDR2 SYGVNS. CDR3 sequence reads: CASMGGNQETQYF. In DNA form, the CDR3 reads TGTGCCAGCATGGGCGGGAATCAGGAGACCCAGTACTTC.

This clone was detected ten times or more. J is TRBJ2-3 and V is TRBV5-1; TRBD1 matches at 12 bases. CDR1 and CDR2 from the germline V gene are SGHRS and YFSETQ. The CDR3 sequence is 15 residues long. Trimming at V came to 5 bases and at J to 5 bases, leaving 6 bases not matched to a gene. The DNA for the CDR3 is TGCGCCAGCAGTGTCGGGACAGGGGGCGTAGATACGCAGTATTTT. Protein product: CASSVGTGGVDTQYF.

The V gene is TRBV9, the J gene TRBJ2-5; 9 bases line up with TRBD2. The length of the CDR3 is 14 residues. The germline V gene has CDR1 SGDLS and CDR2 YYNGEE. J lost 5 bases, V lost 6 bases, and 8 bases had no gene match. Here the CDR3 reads CASNEAGGQETQYF. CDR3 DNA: TGTGCCAGCAACGAAGCGGGAGGCCAGGAGACCCAGTACTTC.

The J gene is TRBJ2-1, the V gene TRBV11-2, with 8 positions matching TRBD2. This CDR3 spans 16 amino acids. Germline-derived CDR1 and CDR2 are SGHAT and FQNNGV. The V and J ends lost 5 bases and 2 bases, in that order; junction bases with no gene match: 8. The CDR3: CASSLTSGRAYNEQFF. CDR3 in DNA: TGTGCCAGCAGCCTAACTAGCGGACGTGCCTACAATGAGCAGTTCTTC.

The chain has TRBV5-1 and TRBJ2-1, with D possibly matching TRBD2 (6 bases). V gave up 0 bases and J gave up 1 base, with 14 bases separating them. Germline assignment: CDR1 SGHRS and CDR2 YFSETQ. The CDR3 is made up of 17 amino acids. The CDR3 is CASSLAAGSGSYNEQFF. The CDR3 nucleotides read TGCGCCAGCAGCTTGGCCGCCGGGAGTGGGTCCTACAATGAGCAGTTCTTC.

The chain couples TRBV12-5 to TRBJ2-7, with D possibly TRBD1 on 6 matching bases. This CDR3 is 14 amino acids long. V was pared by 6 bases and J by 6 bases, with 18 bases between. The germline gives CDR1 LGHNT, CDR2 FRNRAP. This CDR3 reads CASGDGTLTTEQYF. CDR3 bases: TGTGCTAGTGGGGACGGGACACTAACGACCGAGCAGTACTTC.

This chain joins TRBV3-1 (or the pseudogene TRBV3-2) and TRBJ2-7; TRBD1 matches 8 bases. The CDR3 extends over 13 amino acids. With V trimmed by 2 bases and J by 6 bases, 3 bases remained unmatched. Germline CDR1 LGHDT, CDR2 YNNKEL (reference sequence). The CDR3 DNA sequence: TGTGCCAGCAGCCAATTACAGGGGGGCGAGCAGTACTTC. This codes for CASSQLQGGEQYF.

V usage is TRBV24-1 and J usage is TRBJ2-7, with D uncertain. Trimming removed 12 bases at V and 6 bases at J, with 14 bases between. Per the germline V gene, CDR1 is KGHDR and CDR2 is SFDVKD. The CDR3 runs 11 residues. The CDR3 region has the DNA TGTGCCGCCACTCCCCTCCGCGAGCAGTACTTC. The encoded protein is CAATPLREQYF.

The CDR3 DNA reads TGTGCCAGCAGCTTTAGACAGGGTGGCGGCTACACCTTC. The encoded protein is CASSFRQGGGYTF. This chain links TRBV11-3 with TRBJ1-2; 7 bases match TRBD1. The CDR3 covers 13 residues. The V and J ends lost 3 bases and 8 bases, in that order; junction bases with no gene match: 6. Germline values: CDR1 SGHNT, CDR2 YENEEA.

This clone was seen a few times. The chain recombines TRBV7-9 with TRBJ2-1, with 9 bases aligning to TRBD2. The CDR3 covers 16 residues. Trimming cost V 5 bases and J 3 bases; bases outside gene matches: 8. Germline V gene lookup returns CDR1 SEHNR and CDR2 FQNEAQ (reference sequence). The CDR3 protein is CASSPSAGGYYNEQFF. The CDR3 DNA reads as TGTGCCAGCAGCCCCTCAGCGGGAGGATACTACAATGAGCAGTTCTTC.

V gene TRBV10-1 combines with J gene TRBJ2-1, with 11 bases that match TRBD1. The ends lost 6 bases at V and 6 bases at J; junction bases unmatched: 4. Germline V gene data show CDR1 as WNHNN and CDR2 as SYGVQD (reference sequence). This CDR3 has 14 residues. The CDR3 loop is CASSLDRGRNEQFF. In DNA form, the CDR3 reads TGCGCCAGCAGCCTGGACAGGGGGCGCAATGAGCAGTTCTTC.

The CDR3 DNA is TGTGCCTGGATAGCTAGGCCCTACACCGGGGAGCTGTTTTTT. Translation gives CAWIARPYTGELFF. This chain uses TRBV30 with TRBJ2-2; D not certain. V dropped 4 bases and J dropped 3 bases, with 12 bases sitting between them. The length of the CDR3 is 14 residues. In germline, CDR1 is GTSNPN, CDR2 SVGIG (reference sequence).

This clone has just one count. DNA for the CDR3: TGTGCCACCAGCACGGGGGTGGCGGGAGGGGTACAAGAGACCCAGTACTTC. This encodes CATSTGVAGGVQETQYF. V is TRBV15 and J is TRBJ2-5, with TRBD2 matching over 9 bases. Germline CDR1 LNHNV, CDR2 YYDKDF (reference sequence). Trimming took 4 bases from V and 2 from J; bases not matched to a gene: 11. The CDR3 consists of 17 residues. Full variable domain (remainder filled in from reference TRBV15 and TRBJ2-5): DAMVIQNPRYQVTQFGKPVTLSCSQTLNHNVMYWYQQKSSQAPKLLFHYYDKDFNNEADTPDNFQSRRPNTSFCFLDIRSPGLGDTAMYLCATSTGVAGGVQETQYFGPGTRLLVL.

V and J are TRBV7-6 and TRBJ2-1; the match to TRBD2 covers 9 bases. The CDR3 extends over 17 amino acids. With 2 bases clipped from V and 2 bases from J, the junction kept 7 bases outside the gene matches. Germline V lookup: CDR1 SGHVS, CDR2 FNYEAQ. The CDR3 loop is CASSLMVAGAAYNEQFF. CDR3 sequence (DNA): TGTGCCAGCAGCTTAATGGTAGCGGGAGCGGCCTACAATGAGCAGTTCTTC.

CDR3 amino acids: CAWNRGQGEKLFF. CDR3 bases: TGTGCCTGGAATAGGGGACAGGGTGAAAAACTGTTTTTT. The genes are TRBV30 and TRBJ1-4; TRBD1 matches at 9 bases. The germline gives CDR1 GTSNPN, CDR2 SVGIG (reference sequence). The CDR3 extends over 13 amino acids. Losses at the gene ends were 4 bases for V and 7 bases for J; bases not matched to a gene: 4.

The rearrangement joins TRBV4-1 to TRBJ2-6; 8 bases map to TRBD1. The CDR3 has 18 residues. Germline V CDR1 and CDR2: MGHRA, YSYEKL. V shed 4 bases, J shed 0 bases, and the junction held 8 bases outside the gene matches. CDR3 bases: TGCGCCAGCAGCCGCCACAGGGGGACCTTCTCTGGGGCCAACGTCCTGACTTTC. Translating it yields CASSRHRGTFSGANVLTF.